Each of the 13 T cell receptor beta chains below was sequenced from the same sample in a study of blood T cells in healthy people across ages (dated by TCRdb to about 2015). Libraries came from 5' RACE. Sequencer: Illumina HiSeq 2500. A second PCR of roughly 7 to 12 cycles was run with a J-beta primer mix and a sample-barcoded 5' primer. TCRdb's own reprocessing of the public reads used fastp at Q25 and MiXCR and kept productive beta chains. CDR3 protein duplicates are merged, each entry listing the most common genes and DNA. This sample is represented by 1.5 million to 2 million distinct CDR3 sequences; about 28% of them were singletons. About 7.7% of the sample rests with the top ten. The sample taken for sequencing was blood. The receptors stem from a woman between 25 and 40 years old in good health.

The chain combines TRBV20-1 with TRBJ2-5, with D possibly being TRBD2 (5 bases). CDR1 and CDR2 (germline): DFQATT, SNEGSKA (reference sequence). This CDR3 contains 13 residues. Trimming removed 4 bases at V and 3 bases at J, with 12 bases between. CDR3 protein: CSATIASEETQYF. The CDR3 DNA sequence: TGCAGTGCTACGATAGCGAGTGAAGAGACCCAGTACTTC.

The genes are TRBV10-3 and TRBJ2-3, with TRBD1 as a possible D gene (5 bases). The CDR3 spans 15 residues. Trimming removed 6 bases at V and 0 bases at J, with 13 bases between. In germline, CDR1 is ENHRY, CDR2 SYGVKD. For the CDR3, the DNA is TGTGCCATCAGGATGGACAACCCTAGCACAGATACGCAGTATTTT. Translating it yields CAIRMDNPSTDTQYF.

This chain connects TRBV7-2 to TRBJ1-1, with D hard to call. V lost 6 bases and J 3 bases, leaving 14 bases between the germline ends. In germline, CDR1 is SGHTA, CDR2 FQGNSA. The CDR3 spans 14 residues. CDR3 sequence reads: CASSLSGVYTEAFF. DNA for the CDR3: TGTGCCAGCAGTTTAAGCGGGGTCTACACTGAAGCTTTCTTT.

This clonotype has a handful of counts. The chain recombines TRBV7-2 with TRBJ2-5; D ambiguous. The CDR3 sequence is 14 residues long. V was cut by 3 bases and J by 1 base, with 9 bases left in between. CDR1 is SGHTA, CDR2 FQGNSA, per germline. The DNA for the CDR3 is TGTGCCAGCAGCTTCCGACGGTCCCAAGAGACCCAGTACTTC. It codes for CASSFRRSQETQYF.

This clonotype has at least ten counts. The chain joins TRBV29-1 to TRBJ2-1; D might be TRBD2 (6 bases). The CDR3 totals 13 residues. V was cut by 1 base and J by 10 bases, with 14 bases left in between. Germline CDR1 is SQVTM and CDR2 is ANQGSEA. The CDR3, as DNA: TGCAGCGTTGAAGTTAGGTGGGGGGAGGAGCAGTTCTTC. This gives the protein CSVEVRWGEEQFF.

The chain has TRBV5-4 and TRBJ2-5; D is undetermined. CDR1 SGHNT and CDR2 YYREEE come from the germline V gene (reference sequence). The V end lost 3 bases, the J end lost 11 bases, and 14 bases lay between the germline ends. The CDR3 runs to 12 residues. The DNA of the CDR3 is TGTGCCAGCAGCTCGGGTCTTCATCCGCAGTACTTC. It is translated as CASSSGLHPQYF.

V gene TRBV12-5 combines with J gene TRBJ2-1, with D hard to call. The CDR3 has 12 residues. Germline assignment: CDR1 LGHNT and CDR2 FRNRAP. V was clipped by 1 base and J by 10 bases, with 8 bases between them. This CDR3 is CASGLEVGEQFF. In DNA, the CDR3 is TGTGCTAGTGGTTTGGAGGTGGGCGAGCAGTTCTTC.

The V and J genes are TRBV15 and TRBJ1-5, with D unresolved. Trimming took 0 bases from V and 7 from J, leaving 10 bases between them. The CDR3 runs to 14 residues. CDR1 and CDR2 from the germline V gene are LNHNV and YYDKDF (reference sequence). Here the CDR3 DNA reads TGTGCCACCAGCAGAGACAGGTTGACCCAGCCCCAGCATTTT. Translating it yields CATSRDRLTQPQHF.

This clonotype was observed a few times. This CDR3 reads CSGQSLYLTDTQYF. The DNA for the CDR3 is TGCAGTGGGCAGTCGCTATACCTCACAGATACGCAGTATTTT. The chain is built from TRBV20-1 and TRBJ2-3, with no clear D. Looked up from germline, CDR1 is DFQATT and CDR2 is SNEGSKA (reference sequence). The CDR3 covers 14 residues. V was pared by 7 bases and J by 2 bases, with 16 bases between.

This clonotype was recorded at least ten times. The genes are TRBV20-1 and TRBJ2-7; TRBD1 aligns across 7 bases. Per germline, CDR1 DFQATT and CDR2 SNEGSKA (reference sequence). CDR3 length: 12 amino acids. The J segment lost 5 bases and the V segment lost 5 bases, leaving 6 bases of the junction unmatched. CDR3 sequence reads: CSASTGAHEQYF. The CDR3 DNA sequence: TGCAGTGCTTCAACAGGGGCCCACGAGCAGTACTTC.

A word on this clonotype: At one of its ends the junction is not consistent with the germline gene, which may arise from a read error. CDR3 protein: CVSRSGGAGTEAFF. The DNA for the CDR3 is TGTGTCAGCAGGTCGGGGGGGGCGGGCACTGAAGCTTTCTTT. V is TRBV12-3 or TRBV12-4 and J is TRBJ1-1; tentatively, D is TRBD1 (6 bases). This CDR3 contains 14 residues.

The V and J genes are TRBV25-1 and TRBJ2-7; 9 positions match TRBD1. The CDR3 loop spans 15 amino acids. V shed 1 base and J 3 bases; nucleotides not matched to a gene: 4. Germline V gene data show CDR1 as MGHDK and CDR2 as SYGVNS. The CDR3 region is CASSEFRTGDYEQYF. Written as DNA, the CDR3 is TGTGCCAGCAGTGAATTTAGGACAGGGGACTACGAGCAGTACTTC.

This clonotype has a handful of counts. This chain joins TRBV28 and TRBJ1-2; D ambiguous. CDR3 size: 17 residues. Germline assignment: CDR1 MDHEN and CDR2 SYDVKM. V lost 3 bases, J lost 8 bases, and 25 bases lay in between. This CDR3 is CASSFFPPPRDGQGYTF. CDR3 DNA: TGTGCCAGCAGTTTTTTCCCGCCCCCGCGAGATGGCCAGGGCTACACCTTC.